One sample yielded the 29 T cell receptor beta chains listed below, sequenced in a study of control samples from healthy donors and cancer patients. Produced via immunoSEQ multiplex PCR; TCRdb's table is partial and in-frame only. The data show over 150,000 clones, 90% to 95% seen once. Material for sequencing was blood. These receptors originate from a man aged 40-49 years in good health.

The rearrangement links TRBV10-3 to TRBJ2-1, with D unclear. V was shortened by 2 bases and J by 5 bases, with 7 bases between the two germline ends. Germline CDR1 ENHRY, CDR2 SYGVKD. The length of the CDR3 is 13 residues. The CDR3 sequence: CAISENGNNEQFF. The CDR3 bases are TGTGCCATCAGTGAGAATGGAAACAATGAGCAGTTCTTC.

This rearrangement joins TRBV6-5 to TRBJ1-2; the D is unclear. The CDR3 spans 11 residues. The V end was cut by 4 bases, the J end by 8 bases, with 8 bases between. CDR1 and CDR2 (germline): MNHEY, SVGAGI. CDR3 loop: CASSSPSGYTF. CDR3 nucleotide sequence: TGTGCCAGCAGTTCCCCGTCAGGCTACACCTTC.

For the CDR3, the DNA is TGTGCCATCAGTGAGACAGGGAGGAACACTGAAGCTTTCTTT. Translated: CAISETGRNTEAFF. The chain couples TRBV10-3 to TRBJ1-1; possibly TRBD1 for D (6 bases). Germline V CDR1 and CDR2: ENHRY, SYGVKD. The CDR3 loop spans 14 amino acids. With 2 bases removed from V and 1 base from J, the gap between germline ends came to 8 bases.

The V call is TRBV28, the J call TRBJ1-2; 8 bases are shared with TRBD1. Germline V lookup: CDR1 MDHEN, CDR2 SYDVKM. The CDR3 length is 12 residues. V lost 11 bases, J lost 0 bases, and 2 bases stayed unmatched. CDR3: CAAGGPNYGYTF. In DNA form, the CDR3 reads TGTGCCGCAGGGGGCCCTAACTATGGCTACACCTTC.

The V gene is TRBV6-6, the J gene TRBJ1-6; TRBD1 might be the D (6 bases). From germline, CDR1 is MNHNY and CDR2 SVGAGI (reference sequence). CDR3 length: 18 residues. Trimming left V 5 bases short and J 1 base short, with 18 bases between. The CDR3 spells CASSPRLQGGSYNSPLHF. The CDR3 DNA follows: TGTGCCAGCAGTCCACGCTTACAGGGTGGGTCCTATAATTCACCCCTCCACTTT.

This chain links TRBV6-5 with TRBJ2-7; maybe TRBD1 (5 bases). The CDR3 contains 12 residues. The V and J ends lost 6 bases and 2 bases respectively, with 8 bases between them. In germline, CDR1 is MNHEY, CDR2 SVGAGI. The CDR3 DNA reads as TGTGCCAGCAGGGGGCTGCCCTACGAGCAGTACTTC. Translation gives CASRGLPYEQYF.

The chain uses TRBV6-5 and TRBJ2-3; tentatively, D is TRBD1 (5 bases). The CDR3 totals 14 residues. The germline V and J ends were trimmed by 2 bases and 1 base, with 7 bases remaining between them. CDR1 is MNHEY and CDR2 is SVGAGI in the germline V gene. The CDR3 reads CASSYGRGTDTQYF. The DNA of the CDR3 is TGTGCCAGCAGTTACGGCAGGGGCACAGATACGCAGTATTTT.

The chain employs TRBV5-4 and TRBJ1-1; a possible D gene is TRBD1 (6 bases). Germline assignment: CDR1 SGHNT and CDR2 YYREEE (reference sequence). The CDR3 contains 13 residues. Deletions cut 10 bases from V and 4 bases from J, with 17 bases between. Here the CDR3 reads CAGADRPATEAFF. DNA of the CDR3: TGTGCCGGGGCAGACAGGCCAGCCACTGAAGCTTTCTTT.

In nucleotides, the CDR3 is TGTGCCAGCAGTTTCCTGGATGGGCAGTTCTTC. It specifies CASSFLDGQFF. The V gene is TRBV12-3 or TRBV12-4, the J gene TRBJ2-1; the D is unclear. This CDR3 comprises 11 residues. V shed 3 bases and J shed 12 bases, with 9 bases lying between them.

The chain has TRBV12-3 or TRBV12-4 and TRBJ1-3; D ambiguous. This CDR3 region has 11 residues. The germline V and J ends were trimmed by 6 bases and 8 bases, with 8 bases remaining between them. The CDR3 is CASSRVDTIYF. The CDR3 region has the DNA TGTGCCAGCAGCCGGGTGGACACCATATATTTT.

On this clone: At one end, the junction sequence differs from germline, possibly due to a read error. The chain joins TRBV9 to TRBJ2-1, with unresolved D. CDR3 length equals 14 residues. Looked up from germline, CDR1 is SGDLS and CDR2 is YYNGEE. Written as DNA, the CDR3 is TGTGCCAGCAGCGTAGCCCCCCCAGCCCCATTACTACTCTTC. It encodes CASSVAPPAPLLLF.

The CDR3 here is CASSYSWAPNEKLFF. The CDR3 coding sequence is TGTGCCAGCAGTTACTCGTGGGCCCCAAATGAAAAACTGTTTTTT. The chain combines TRBV6-5 with TRBJ1-4; D is unresolved. Trimming left V 0 bases short and J 5 bases short, with 10 bases between. Germline V gene data show CDR1 as MNHEY and CDR2 as SVGAGI. The CDR3 sequence is 15 residues long.

The genes are TRBV3-1 (or the pseudogene TRBV3-2) and TRBJ2-7; D remains ambiguous. The CDR3 contains 13 residues. Germline CDR1 reads LGHDT; CDR2 reads YNNKEL (reference sequence). V lost 0 bases to trimming and J lost 3 bases, with 6 bases between them. CDR3 nucleotide sequence: TGTGCCAGCAGCCAAGATATCCGCTACGAGCAGTACTTC. The encoded protein is CASSQDIRYEQYF.

The chain couples TRBV18 to TRBJ1-1; 8 bases are a match to TRBD1. Germline V gene lookup returns CDR1 KGHSH and CDR2 LQKENI. CDR3 length: 13 residues. Trimming at V came to 6 bases and at J to 6 bases, leaving 6 bases not matched to a gene. The CDR3 region is CASSPDRGAEAFF. As DNA, the CDR3 is TGTGCCAGCTCTCCCGACAGGGGCGCTGAAGCTTTCTTT.

This chain uses TRBV3-1 (or the pseudogene TRBV3-2) with TRBJ2-2, with D possibly TRBD2 on 7 matching bases. CDR1 and CDR2 from the germline V gene are LGHDT and YNNKEL (reference sequence). V was pared by 1 base and J by 7 bases, with 16 bases between. The CDR3 contains 16 residues. The CDR3 loop is CASSQAIGGPGGELFF. The CDR3 nucleotides read TGTGCCAGCAGCCAAGCGATCGGGGGGCCGGGCGGGGAGCTGTTTTTT.

The chain carries TRBV5-4 and TRBJ2-1; 12 bases match TRBD1. V lost 4 bases to trimming and J lost 6 bases; unmatched junction nucleotides: 5. The CDR3 spans 15 residues. The germline V gene has CDR1 SGHNT and CDR2 YYREEE (reference sequence). CDR3 protein: CASSLGTGGFNEQFF. In DNA, the CDR3 is TGTGCCAGCAGCCTCGGGACAGGGGGCTTCAATGAGCAGTTCTTC.

This chain links TRBV4-1 with TRBJ2-7; D remains ambiguous. Per germline, CDR1 MGHRA and CDR2 YSYEKL. The germline V and J ends were trimmed by 4 bases and 0 bases, with 7 bases remaining between them. The CDR3 runs to 13 residues. The CDR3 region is CASSLPASYEQYF. In DNA form, the CDR3 reads TGCGCCAGCAGCCTCCCCGCCTCCTACGAGCAGTACTTC.

The rearrangement joins TRBV25-1 to TRBJ1-1; the D is unclear. The CDR3 runs 14 residues. Germline CDR1 and CDR2: MGHDK and SYGVNS. V lost 1 base and J lost 4, with 10 bases in between. The CDR3 loop reads CASSESWESTEAFF. The CDR3 bases are TGTGCCAGCAGTGAATCGTGGGAGTCCACTGAAGCTTTCTTT.

The genes are TRBV5-1 and TRBJ1-4; D not resolved. The germline V gene encodes CDR1 SGHRS and CDR2 YFSETQ. Trimming took off 0 bases at V and 0 bases at J, with 3 bases between the two ends. The CDR3 loop spans 14 amino acids. CDR3 amino acids: CASSLDATNEKLFF. The CDR3 region has the DNA TGCGCCAGCAGCTTGGACGCAACTAATGAAAAACTGTTTTTT.

The V call is TRBV4-3, the J call TRBJ1-2, with D perhaps matching TRBD1 (6 bases). Trimming removed 2 bases from V and 2 bases from J, with 15 bases in between. This CDR3 is built from 16 residues. Germline lookup yields CDR1 LGHNA and CDR2 YSLEER. The CDR3 DNA is TGCGCCAGCAGCCAATATGTGGGGGGCGCCAACTATGGCTACACCTTC. It specifies CASSQYVGGANYGYTF.

The chain couples TRBV30 to TRBJ1-4; tentatively, D is TRBD1 (5 bases). The CDR3 has 13 residues. The ends were cut back, 1 base at V and 14 bases at J, with 17 bases in the middle. The germline V gene has CDR1 GTSNPN and CDR2 SVGIG (reference sequence). CDR3 bases: TGTGCCTGGAGTGAACCAGGGACGGTAGGGCTGTTTTTT. This sequence encodes CAWSEPGTVGLFF.

The rearrangement uses TRBV9 and TRBJ1-2, with D hard to call. Germline CDR1 reads SGDLS; CDR2 reads YYNGEE. The CDR3 has 11 amino acids. V lost 3 bases and J 7 bases, leaving 7 bases between the germline ends. The CDR3 nucleotides read TGTGCCAGCAGCGGGAAACTTGGCTACACCTTC. Its protein product is CASSGKLGYTF.

V usage is TRBV5-1 and J usage is TRBJ1-2; D unresolved. The CDR3 totals 15 residues. Germline CDR1 reads SGHRS; CDR2 reads YFSETQ. Trimming pared 0 bases from V and 4 bases from J, leaving 13 bases between. The CDR3 loop reads CASSLDGIWGYGYTF. The CDR3 region has the DNA TGCGCCAGCAGCTTGGATGGGATTTGGGGCTATGGCTACACCTTC.

This clone was detected a few times. The rearrangement links TRBV7-9 to TRBJ1-4, with 8 bases matching TRBD1. The CDR3 sequence is 14 residues long. CDR1 is SEHNR and CDR2 is FQNEAQ in the germline V gene (reference sequence). J lost 7 bases, V lost 6 bases, and 7 bases had no gene match. The CDR3 loop is CASSFNRGGEKLFF. Here the CDR3 DNA reads TGTGCCAGCAGTTTTAACAGGGGGGGTGAAAAACTGTTTTTT.

Here the CDR3 reads CASRAAGTSNSPLHF. The CDR3 coding sequence is TGTGCCAGTAGGGCGGCCGGGACATCTAATTCACCCCTCCACTTT. V usage is TRBV19 and J usage is TRBJ1-6, with a weak D call TRBD1 (6 bases). With 6 bases removed from V and 6 bases from J, the gap between germline ends came to 15 bases. This CDR3 has 15 amino acids. Germline V gene sequence: CDR1 LNHDA, CDR2 SQIVND (reference sequence).

The gene calls are TRBV19 and TRBJ1-4; D is ambiguous. CDR1 and CDR2 (germline): LNHDA, SQIVND (reference sequence). Trimming shortened V by 5 bases and J by 2 bases, and 9 bases separated the two germline ends. The CDR3 length is 14 residues. The CDR3 DNA sequence: TGTGCCAGTAGTGGCGCGAGGACTAATGAAAAACTGTTTTTT. This encodes CASSGARTNEKLFF.

The V gene is TRBV4-3, the J gene TRBJ1-1; 7 bases are a match to TRBD1. V shed 3 bases, J shed 4 bases, and the junction held 5 bases outside the gene matches. CDR3 length: 14 amino acids. From germline, CDR1 is LGHNA and CDR2 YSLEER. CDR3 nucleotides: TGCGCCAGCAGCCAGGAGGGGGCCGGCACTGAAGCTTTCTTT. Protein: CASSQEGAGTEAFF.

The rearrangement joins TRBV19 to TRBJ1-1, with TRBD1 as a possible D gene (6 bases). CDR3 length: 15 amino acids. The V end lost 5 bases, the J end lost 4 bases, and 17 bases lay between the germline ends. Germline lookup yields CDR1 LNHDA and CDR2 SQIVND (reference sequence). The CDR3 DNA follows: TGTGCCAGTAGTCCCATGACAGGTGGGATCACTGAAGCTTTCTTT. Protein: CASSPMTGGITEAFF.

The chain recombines TRBV6-5 with TRBJ2-2; D remains unclear. Germline assignment: CDR1 MNHEY and CDR2 SVGAGI. Trimming removed 6 bases at V and 4 bases at J, with 9 bases between. The CDR3 loop spans 13 amino acids. This CDR3 is CASRGRTTGELFF. The CDR3 region has the DNA TGTGCCAGCAGAGGACGGACCACCGGGGAGCTGTTTTTT.